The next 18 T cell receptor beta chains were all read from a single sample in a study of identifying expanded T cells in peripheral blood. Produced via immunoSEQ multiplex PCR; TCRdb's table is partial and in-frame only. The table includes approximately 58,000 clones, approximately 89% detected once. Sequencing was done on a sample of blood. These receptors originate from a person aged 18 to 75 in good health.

In DNA, the CDR3 is TGTGCCAGTAGTATAGGAGCAGGGAACACCGGGGAGCTGTTTTTT. As protein: CASSIGAGNTGELFF. The V gene is TRBV19, the J gene TRBJ2-2; D unclear. V was cut by 1 base and J by 1 base, with 7 bases left in between. This CDR3 comprises 15 residues. Germline values: CDR1 LNHDA, CDR2 SQIVND (reference sequence).

The CDR3 here is CASSTTGPGHEQFF. The CDR3 DNA reads TGTGCCAGTAGTACTACCGGGCCGGGCCATGAGCAGTTCTTC. This chain joins TRBV19 and TRBJ2-1; D is undetermined. V was cut by 4 bases and J by 8 bases, with 15 bases left in between. This CDR3 comprises 14 residues. CDR1 and CDR2 (germline): LNHDA, SQIVND (reference sequence).

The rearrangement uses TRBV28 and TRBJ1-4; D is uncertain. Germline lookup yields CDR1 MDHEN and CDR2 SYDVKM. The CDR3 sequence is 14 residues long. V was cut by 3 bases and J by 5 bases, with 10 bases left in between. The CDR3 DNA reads TGTGCCAGCAGTTTTTATCGGGAAAATGAAAAACTGTTTTTT. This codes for CASSFYRENEKLFF.

The CDR3 here is CASSLGRRYNEQYF. DNA of the CDR3: TGTGCCAGCAGCTTAGGGAGACGTTACAACGAGCAGTACTTC. V is TRBV13 and J is TRBJ2-7; D unresolved. V lost 0 bases, J lost 5 bases, and 11 bases lay in between. The germline CDR1 and CDR2 sequences are PRHDT and FYEKMQ (reference sequence). This CDR3 region has 14 residues.

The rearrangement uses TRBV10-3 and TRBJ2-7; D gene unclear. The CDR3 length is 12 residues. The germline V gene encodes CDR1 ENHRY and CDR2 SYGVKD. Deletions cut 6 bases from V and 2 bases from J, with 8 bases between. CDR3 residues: CAIRGPTYEQYF. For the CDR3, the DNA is TGTGCCATCAGAGGCCCAACCTACGAGCAGTACTTC.

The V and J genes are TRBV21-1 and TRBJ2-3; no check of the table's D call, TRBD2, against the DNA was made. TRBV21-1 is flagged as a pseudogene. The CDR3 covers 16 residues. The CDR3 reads CASSMLAGQCRDTQYF. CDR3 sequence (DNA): TGTGCCAGCAGCATGCTAGCGGGACAATGTAGAGATACGCAGTATTTT.

CDR3 DNA sequence: TGTGCCAGCAGCCCTTGGACAAGCTCCTACGAGCAGTACTTC. Protein sequence: CASSPWTSSYEQYF. The chain combines TRBV9 with TRBJ2-7; D perhaps matches TRBD1 (5 bases). The CDR3 length is 14 residues. CDR1 is SGDLS and CDR2 is YYNGEE in the germline V gene. Trimming pared 4 bases from V and 0 bases from J, leaving 11 bases between.

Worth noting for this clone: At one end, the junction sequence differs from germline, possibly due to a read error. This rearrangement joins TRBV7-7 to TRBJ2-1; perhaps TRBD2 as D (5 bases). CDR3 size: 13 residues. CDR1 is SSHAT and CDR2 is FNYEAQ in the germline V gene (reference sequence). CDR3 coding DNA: TGTGCTAGCAGCTTCGGACTGCCCAATGAGCAGTTCTTC. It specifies CASSFGLPNEQFF.

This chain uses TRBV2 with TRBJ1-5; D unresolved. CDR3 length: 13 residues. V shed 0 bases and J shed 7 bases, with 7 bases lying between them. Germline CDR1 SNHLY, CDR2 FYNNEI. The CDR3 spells CASSEAPQQPQHF. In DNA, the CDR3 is TGTGCCAGCAGTGAAGCACCCCAACAGCCCCAGCATTTT.

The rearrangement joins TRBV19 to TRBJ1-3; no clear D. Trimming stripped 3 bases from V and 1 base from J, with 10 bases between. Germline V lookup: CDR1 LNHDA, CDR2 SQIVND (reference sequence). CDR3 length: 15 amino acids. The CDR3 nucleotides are TGTGCCAGTAGTATGGCCAGCCGATCTGGAAACACCATATATTTT. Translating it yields CASSMASRSGNTIYF. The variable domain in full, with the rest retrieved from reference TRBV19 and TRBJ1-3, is DGGITQSPKYLFRKEGQNVTLSCEQNLNHDAMYWYRQDPGQGLRLIYYSQIVNDFQKGDIAEGYSVSREKKESFPLTVTSAQKNPTAFYLCASSMASRSGNTIYFGEGSWLTVV.

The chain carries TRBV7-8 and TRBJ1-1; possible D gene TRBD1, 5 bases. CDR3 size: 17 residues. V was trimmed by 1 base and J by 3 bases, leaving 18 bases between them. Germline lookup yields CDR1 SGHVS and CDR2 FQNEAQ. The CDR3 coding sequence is TGTGCCAGCAGCTTAGTTTTCGGGGGATTTCCGGACACTGAAGCTTTCTTT. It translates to CASSLVFGGFPDTEAFF.

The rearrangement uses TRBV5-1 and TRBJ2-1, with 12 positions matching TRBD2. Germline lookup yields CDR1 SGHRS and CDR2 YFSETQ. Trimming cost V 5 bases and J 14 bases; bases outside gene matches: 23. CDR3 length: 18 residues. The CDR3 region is CASSGETGGELAGGSKFF. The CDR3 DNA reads TGCGCCAGCAGTGGAGAGACAGGGGGCGAGCTAGCGGGAGGGTCTAAGTTCTTC.

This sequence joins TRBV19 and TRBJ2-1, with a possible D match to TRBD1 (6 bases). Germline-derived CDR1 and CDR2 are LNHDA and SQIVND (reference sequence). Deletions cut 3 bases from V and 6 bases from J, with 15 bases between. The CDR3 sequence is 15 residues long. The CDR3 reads CASSMMGAIGNEQFF. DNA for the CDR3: TGTGCCAGTAGTATGATGGGGGCTATAGGCAATGAGCAGTTCTTC. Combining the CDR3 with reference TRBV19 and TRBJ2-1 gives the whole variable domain DGGITQSPKYLFRKEGQNVTLSCEQNLNHDAMYWYRQDPGQGLRLIYYSQIVNDFQKGDIAEGYSVSREKKESFPLTVTSAQKNPTAFYLCASSMMGAIGNEQFFGPGTRLTVL.

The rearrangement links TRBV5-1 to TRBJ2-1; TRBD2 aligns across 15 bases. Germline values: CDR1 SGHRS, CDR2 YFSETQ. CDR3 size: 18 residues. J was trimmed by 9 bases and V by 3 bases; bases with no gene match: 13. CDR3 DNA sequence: TGCGCCAGCAGCTCGGACCAGGGGACTAGCGGGAGGTATAGTGAGCAGTTCTTC. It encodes CASSSDQGTSGRYSEQFF.

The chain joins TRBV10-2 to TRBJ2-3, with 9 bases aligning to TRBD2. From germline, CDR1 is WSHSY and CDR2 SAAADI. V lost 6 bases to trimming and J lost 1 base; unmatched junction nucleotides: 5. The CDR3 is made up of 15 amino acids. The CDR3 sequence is CASRDSGSRTDTQYF. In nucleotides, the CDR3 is TGCGCCAGCAGGGATAGCGGGAGCCGCACAGATACGCAGTATTTT.

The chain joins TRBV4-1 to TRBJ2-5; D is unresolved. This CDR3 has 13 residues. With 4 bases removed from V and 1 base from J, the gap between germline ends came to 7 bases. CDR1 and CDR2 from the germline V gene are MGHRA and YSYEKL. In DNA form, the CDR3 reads TGCGCCAGCAGCCCCGCCCCCCAAGAGACCCAGTACTTC. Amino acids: CASSPAPQETQYF.

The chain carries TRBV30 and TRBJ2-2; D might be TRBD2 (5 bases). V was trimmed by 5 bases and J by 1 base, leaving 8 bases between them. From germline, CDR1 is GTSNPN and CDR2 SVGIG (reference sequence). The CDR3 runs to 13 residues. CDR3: CAWGRMNTGELFF. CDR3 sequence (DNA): TGTGCCTGGGGGAGAATGAACACCGGGGAGCTGTTTTTT.

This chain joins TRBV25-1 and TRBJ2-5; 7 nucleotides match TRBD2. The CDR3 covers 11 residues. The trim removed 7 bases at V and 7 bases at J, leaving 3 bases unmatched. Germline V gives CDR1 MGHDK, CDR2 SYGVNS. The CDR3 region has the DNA TGTGCCAGCAAGAGGGAGGGGACCCAGTACTTC. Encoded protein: CASKREGTQYF.